Shown below are 2 T cell receptor beta chains from a single sample sequenced in a study of blood T cell repertoires in COVID-19 (dated by TCRdb to 2020 to 2022). To prepare the library, the immunoSEQ multiplex PCR assay was applied. Here the immuneACCESS table is served through TCRdb, limited to in-frame sequences with V and J called. Missing clones are a known gap in these copies; in checked studies unresolved V genes cover under half, and the rest lacks a known reason. The sample has more than 60,000 clones on record, around 84% of them singletons. Roughly 4% of the sample goes to the ten largest clones. The specimen was peripheral blood. The receptor source for this set is a man aged 45 to 65 with acute or convalescent COVID-19.

The chain recombines TRBV28 with TRBJ2-5; TRBD1 is a possible D gene (6 bases). This CDR3 is built from 16 residues. CDR1 is MDHEN and CDR2 is SYDVKM in the germline V gene. Trimming removed 3 bases at V and 6 bases at J, with 20 bases between. The DNA of the CDR3 is TGTGCCAGCAGTTTGAGGGGGAACAGGGAAAGGAAGACCCAGTACTTC. Its protein is CASSLRGNRERKTQYF. The full variable domain, rest sourced from reference TRBV28 and TRBJ2-5, is DVKVTQSSRYLVKRTGEKVFLECVQDMDHENMFWYRQDPGLGLRLIYFSYDVKMKEKGDIPEGYSVSREKKERFSLILESASTNQTSMYLCASSLRGNRERKTQYFGPGTRLLVL.

This clone was recorded only once. The V call is TRBV7-9, the J call TRBJ1-1, with TRBD1 matching over 10 bases. This CDR3 is built from 15 residues. The trim removed 4 bases at V and 5 bases at J, leaving 7 bases unmatched. Germline lookup yields CDR1 SEHNR and CDR2 FQNEAQ (reference sequence). CDR3 nucleotide sequence: TGTGCCAGCAGCTCACCGGGACAGGGGAGGACTGAAGCTTTCTTT. This encodes CASSSPGQGRTEAFF.